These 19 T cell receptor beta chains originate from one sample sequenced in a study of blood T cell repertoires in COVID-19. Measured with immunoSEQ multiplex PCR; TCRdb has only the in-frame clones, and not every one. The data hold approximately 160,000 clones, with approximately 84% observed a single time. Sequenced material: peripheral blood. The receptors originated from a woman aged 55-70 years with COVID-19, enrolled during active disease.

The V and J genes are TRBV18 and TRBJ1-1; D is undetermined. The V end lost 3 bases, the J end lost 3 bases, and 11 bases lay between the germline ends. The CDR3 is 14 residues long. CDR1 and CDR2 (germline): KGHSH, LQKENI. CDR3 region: CASSPNARDTEAFF. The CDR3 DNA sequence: TGTGCCAGCTCACCGAACGCGAGGGACACTGAAGCTTTCTTT.

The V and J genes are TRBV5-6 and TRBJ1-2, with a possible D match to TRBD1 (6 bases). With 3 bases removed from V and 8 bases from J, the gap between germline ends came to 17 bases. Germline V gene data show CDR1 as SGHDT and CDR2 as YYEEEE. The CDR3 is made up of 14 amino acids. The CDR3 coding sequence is TGTGCCAGCAGCTCTTGGCTGTACAGGGTCGGCTACACCTTC. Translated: CASSSWLYRVGYTF.

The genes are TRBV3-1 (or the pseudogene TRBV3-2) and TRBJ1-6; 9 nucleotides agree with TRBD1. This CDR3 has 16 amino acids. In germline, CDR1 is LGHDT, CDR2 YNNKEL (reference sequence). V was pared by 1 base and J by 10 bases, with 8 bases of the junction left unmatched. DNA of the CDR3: TGTGCCAGCAGCCAAGGGGGACAGGGTCGCACCTCACCCCTCCACTTT. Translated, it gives CASSQGGQGRTSPLHF.

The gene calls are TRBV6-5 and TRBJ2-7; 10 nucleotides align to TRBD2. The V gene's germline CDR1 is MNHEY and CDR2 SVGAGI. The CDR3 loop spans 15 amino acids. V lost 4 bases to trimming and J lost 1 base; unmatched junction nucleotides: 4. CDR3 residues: CASSSSSGGSYEQYF. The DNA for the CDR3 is TGTGCCAGCAGTTCGAGTAGCGGGGGGTCCTACGAGCAGTACTTC.

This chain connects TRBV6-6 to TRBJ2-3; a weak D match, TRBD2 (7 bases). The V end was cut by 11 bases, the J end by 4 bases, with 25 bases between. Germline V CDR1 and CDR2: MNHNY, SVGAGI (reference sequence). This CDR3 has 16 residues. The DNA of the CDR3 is TGTGCCGCCCATCTCAGGACTAGGGGGATCTCAGATACGCAGTATTTT. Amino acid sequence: CAAHLRTRGISDTQYF.

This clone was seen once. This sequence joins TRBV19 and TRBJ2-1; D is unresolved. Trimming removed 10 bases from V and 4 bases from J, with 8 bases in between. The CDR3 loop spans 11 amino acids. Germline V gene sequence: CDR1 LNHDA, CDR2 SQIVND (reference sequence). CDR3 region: CAIDGYNEQFF. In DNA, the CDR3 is TGTGCCATCGACGGGTACAATGAGCAGTTCTTC.

The chain's CDR3 is CASTMTGVYNSPLHF. Written as DNA, the CDR3 is TGCGCCAGCACCATGACAGGCGTCTATAATTCACCCCTCCACTTT. The chain has TRBV5-1 and TRBJ1-6; D might be TRBD1 (6 bases). Germline V gene lookup returns CDR1 SGHRS and CDR2 YFSETQ. The V and J ends lost 6 bases and 3 bases respectively, with 13 bases between them. This CDR3 has 15 amino acids. The complete variable domain, with remaining parts taken from reference TRBV5-1 and TRBJ1-6, reads KAGVTQTPRYLIKTRGQQVTLSCSPISGHRSVSWYQQTPGQGLQFLFEYFSETQRNKGNFPGRFSGRQFSNSRSEMNVSTLELGDSALYLCASTMTGVYNSPLHFGNGTRLTVT.

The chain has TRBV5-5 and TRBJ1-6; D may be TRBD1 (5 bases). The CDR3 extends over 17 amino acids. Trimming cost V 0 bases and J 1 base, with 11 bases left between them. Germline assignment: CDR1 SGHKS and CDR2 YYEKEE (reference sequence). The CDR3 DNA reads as TGTGCCAGCAGCTTGGTTCCGGGGGAGTCCTATAATTCACCCCTCCACTTT. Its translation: CASSLVPGESYNSPLHF. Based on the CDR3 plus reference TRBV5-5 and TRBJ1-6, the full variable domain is DAGVTQSPTHLIKTRGQQVTLRCSPISGHKSVSWYQQVLGQGPQFIFQYYEKEERGRGNFPDRFSARQFPNYSSELNVNALLLGDSALYLCASSLVPGESYNSPLHFGNGTRLTVT.

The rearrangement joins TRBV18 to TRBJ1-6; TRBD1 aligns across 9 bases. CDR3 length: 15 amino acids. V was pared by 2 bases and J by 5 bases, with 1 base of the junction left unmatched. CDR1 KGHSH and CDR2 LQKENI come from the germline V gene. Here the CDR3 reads CASSPRTGDNSPLHF. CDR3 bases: TGTGCCAGCTCACCAAGGACAGGGGATAATTCACCCCTCCACTTT. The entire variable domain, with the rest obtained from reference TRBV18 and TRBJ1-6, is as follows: NAGVMQNPRHLVRRRGQEARLRCSPMKGHSHVYWYRQLPEEGLKFMVYLQKENIIDESGMPKERFSAEFPKEGPSILRIQQVVRGDSAAYFCASSPRTGDNSPLHFGNGTRLTVT.

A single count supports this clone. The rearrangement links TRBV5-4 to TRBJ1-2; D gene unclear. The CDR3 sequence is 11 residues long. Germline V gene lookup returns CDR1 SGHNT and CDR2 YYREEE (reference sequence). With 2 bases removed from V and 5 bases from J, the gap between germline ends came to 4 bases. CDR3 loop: CASSFAYGYTF. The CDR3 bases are TGTGCCAGCAGCTTCGCGTATGGCTACACCTTC.

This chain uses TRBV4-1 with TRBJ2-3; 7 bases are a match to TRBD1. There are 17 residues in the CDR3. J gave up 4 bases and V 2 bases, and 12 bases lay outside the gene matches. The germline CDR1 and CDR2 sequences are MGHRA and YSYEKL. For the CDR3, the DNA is TGCGCCAGCAGCCAACTGGACAGGATTGAGGGGGCAGATACGCAGTATTTT. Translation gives CASSQLDRIEGADTQYF.

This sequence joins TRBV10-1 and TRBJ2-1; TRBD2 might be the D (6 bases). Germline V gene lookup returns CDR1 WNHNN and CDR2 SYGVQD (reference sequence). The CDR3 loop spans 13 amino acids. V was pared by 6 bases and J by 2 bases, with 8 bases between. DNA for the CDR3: TGCGCCAGCAGCCGGGAGACCTACAATGAGCAGTTCTTC. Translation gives CASSRETYNEQFF.

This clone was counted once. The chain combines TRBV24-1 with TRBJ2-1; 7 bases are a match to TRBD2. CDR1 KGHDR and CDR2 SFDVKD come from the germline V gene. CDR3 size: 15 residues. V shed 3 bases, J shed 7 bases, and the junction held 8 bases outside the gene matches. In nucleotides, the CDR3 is TGTGCCACCAGTGATGGGGGGAGGGCCAAGAATGAGCAGTTCTTC. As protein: CATSDGGRAKNEQFF.

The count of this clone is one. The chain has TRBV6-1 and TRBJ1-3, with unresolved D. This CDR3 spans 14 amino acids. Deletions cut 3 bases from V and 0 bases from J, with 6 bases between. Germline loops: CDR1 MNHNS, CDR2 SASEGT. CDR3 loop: CASSDTASGNTIYF. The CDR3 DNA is TGTGCCAGCAGTGACACTGCCTCTGGAAACACCATATATTTT.

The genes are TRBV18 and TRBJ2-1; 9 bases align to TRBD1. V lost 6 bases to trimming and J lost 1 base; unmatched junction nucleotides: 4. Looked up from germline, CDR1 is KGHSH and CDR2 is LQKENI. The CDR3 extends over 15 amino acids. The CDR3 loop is CASSRQGESYNEQFF. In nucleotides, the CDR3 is TGTGCCAGCTCGCGACAGGGGGAATCCTACAATGAGCAGTTCTTC.

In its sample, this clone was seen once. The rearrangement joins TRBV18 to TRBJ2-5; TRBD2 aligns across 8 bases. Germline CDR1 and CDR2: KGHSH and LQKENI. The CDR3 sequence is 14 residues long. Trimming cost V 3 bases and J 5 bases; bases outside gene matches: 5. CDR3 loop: CASSPRTSLETQYF. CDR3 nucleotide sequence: TGTGCCAGCTCACCCCGGACTAGCCTGGAGACCCAGTACTTC.

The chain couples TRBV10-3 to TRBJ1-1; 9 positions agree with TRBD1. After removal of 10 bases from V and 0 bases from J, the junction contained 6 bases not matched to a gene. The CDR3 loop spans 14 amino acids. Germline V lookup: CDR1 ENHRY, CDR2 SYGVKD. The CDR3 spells CATGQGFMNTEAFF. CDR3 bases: TGTGCCACCGGACAGGGGTTTATGAACACTGAAGCTTTCTTT.

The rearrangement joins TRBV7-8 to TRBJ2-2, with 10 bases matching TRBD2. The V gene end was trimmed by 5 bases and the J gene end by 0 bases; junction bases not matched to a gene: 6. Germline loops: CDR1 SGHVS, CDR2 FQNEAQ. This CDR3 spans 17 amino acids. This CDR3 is CASSPSGGAPNTGELFF. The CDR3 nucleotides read TGTGCCAGCAGCCCCAGCGGGGGGGCCCCGAACACCGGGGAGCTGTTTTTT.

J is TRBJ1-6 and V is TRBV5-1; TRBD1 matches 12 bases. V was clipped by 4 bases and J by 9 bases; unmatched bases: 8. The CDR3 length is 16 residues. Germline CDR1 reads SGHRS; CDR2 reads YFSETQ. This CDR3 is CASSLQGTGGSSPLHF. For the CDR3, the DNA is TGCGCCAGCAGCCTTCAGGGGACAGGGGGCAGTTCACCCCTCCACTTT.